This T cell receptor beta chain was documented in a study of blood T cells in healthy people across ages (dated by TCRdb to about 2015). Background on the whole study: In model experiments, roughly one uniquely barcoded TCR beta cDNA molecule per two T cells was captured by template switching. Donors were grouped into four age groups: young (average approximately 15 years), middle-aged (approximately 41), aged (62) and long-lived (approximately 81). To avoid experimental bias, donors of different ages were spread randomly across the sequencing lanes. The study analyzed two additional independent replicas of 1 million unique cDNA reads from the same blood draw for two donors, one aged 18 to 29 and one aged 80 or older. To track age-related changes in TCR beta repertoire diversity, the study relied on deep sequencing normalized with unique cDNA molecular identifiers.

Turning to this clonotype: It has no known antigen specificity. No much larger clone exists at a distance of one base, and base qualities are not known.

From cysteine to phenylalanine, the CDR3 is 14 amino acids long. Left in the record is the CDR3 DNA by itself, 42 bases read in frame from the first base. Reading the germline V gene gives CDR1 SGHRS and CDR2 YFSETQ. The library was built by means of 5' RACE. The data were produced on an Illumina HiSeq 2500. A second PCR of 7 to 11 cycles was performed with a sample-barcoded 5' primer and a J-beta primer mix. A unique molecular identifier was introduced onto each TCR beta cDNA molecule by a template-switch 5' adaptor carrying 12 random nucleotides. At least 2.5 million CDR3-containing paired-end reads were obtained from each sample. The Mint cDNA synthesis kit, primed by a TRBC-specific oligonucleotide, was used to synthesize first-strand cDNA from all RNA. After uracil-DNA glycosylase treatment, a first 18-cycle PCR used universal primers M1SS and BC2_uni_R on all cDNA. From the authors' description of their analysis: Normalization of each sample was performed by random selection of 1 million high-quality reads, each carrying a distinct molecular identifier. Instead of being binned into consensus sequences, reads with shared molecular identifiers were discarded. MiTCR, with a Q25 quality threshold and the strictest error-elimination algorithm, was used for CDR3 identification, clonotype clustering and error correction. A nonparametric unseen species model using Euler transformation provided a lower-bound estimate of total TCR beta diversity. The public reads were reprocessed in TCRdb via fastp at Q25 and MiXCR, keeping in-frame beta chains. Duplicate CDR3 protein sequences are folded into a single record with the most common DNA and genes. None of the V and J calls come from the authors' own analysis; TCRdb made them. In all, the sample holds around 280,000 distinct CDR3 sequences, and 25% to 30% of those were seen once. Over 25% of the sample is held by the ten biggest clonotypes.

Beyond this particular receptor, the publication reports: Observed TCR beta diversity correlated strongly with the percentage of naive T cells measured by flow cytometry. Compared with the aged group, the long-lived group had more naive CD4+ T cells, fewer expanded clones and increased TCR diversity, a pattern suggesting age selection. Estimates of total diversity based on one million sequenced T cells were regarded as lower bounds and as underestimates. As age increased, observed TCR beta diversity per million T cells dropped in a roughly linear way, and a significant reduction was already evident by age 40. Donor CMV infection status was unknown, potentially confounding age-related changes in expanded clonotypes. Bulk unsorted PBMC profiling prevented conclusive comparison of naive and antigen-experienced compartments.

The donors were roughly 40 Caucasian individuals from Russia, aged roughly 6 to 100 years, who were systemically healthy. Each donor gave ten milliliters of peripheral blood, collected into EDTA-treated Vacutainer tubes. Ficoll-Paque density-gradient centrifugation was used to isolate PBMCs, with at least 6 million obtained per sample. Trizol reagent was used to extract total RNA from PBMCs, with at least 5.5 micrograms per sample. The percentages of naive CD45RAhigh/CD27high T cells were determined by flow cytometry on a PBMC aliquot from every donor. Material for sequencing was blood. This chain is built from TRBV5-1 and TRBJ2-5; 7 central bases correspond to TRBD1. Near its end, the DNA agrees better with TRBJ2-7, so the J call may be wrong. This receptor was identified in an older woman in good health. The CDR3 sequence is CASSRPGTAYEQYF. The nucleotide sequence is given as TGCGCCAGCAGCCGTCCCGGGACAGCCTACGAGCAGTACTTC.